This T cell receptor beta chain appears in the sequencing data of a study of response to subunit inactivated influenza vaccine. Regarding the study as a whole: Each seasonal flu vaccination may recruit only limited new T cells, authors suggested.

This CDR3 region has 16 residues. Germline CDR1 SGHDT, CDR2 YYEEEE. Germline trimming cut 6 bases from V and 7 bases from J; bases unmatched to any gene: 13. One entry per CDR3 protein results from TCRdb running MiXCR on the RT-PCR reads. The sample comprises around 530,000 distinct CDR3 sequences, approximately 15% of which are singletons, and over 2.5% rests with the top ten. To note about this clonotype: Antigen: not known.

This receptor was identified in a man between 50 and 75 years old who received an inactivated influenza vaccine. The V gene is TRBV5-6, the J gene TRBJ2-1, with 10 bases identical to TRBD1. Source: CD4+ T cells sorted from PBMCs, taken about 23 months after vaccination. The CDR3 nucleotides are TGTGCCAGCAACCAACGCGGGACAGGGGCTGGGAATGAGCAGTTCTTC. Amino acid sequence: CASNQRGTGAGNEQFF.